The next 27 T cell receptor beta chains were all read from a single sample in a study of CD8 T cells in Susac syndrome. Random hexamers were used to reverse transcribe roughly 0.5 to 1 ug of RNA. TCRdb fed the immunoSEQ multiplex PCR reads into MiXCR, producing one record per CDR3 protein. Among about 150,000 distinct CDR3 sequences listed, about 94% were seen once. Specimen: CD8+ T cells from PBMCs. All receptors derive from a human donor with multiple sclerosis.

The chain joins TRBV20-1 to TRBJ1-2, with D possibly matching TRBD1 (5 bases). Germline assignment: CDR1 DFQATT and CDR2 SNEGSKA (reference sequence). V was shortened by 5 bases and J by 4 bases, with 14 bases between the two germline ends. This CDR3 is built from 13 residues. The CDR3 region has the DNA TGCAGTGCTTTCTCCAGGGAGGGCTATGGCTACACCTTC. It translates to CSAFSREGYGYTF.

The chain joins TRBV4-1 to TRBJ2-7, with D tentatively TRBD1 (5 bases). The V and J ends lost 1 base and 0 bases respectively, with 10 bases between them. CDR1 is MGHRA and CDR2 is YSYEKL in the germline V gene. The CDR3 has 15 amino acids. CDR3 loop: CASSQGQGFSYEQYF. DNA of the CDR3: TGCGCCAGCAGCCAAGGGCAGGGATTCTCCTACGAGCAGTACTTC.

The V gene is TRBV6-4, the J gene TRBJ2-7, with D possibly being TRBD1 (6 bases). CDR3 length: 13 residues. V was pared by 0 bases and J by 5 bases, with 8 bases between. The germline V gene encodes CDR1 MRHNA and CDR2 SNTAGT. CDR3 DNA: TGTGCCAGCAGTGACTCGCCAGGGGACGAGCAGTACTTC. Amino acids: CASSDSPGDEQYF.

The chain joins TRBV29-1 to TRBJ2-7, with 7 bases lining up with TRBD2. The CDR3 is made up of 15 amino acids. V lost 1 base to trimming and J lost 3 bases; unmatched junction nucleotides: 9. In germline, CDR1 is SQVTM, CDR2 ANQGSEA. This CDR3 is CSVEGRASGDYEQYF. The CDR3 bases are TGCAGCGTTGAAGGGAGGGCTAGCGGAGACTACGAGCAGTACTTC.

In regard to this clonotype: The junction differs from germline at one of its ends, possibly a read error. This chain joins TRBV30 and TRBJ2-6, with 8 bases fitting TRBD2. CDR1 is GTSNPN, CDR2 SVGIG, per germline (reference sequence). This CDR3 is 16 amino acids long. CDR3 DNA sequence: TGTACCTGCCGGGGACTAGATCCGCCTGGGGCCAACGTCCTGACTTTC. It yields the protein CTCRGLDPPGANVLTF.

The V call is TRBV9, the J call TRBJ1-6; 9 bases map to TRBD1. Germline V gene sequence: CDR1 SGDLS, CDR2 YYNGEE. This CDR3 has 15 residues. The V and J ends lost 6 bases and 6 bases, in that order; junction bases with no gene match: 7. The CDR3 DNA sequence: TGTGCCAGCAACTCCGGGACAGGGACTAATTCACCCCTCCACTTT. Translating gives CASNSGTGTNSPLHF.

The V and J genes are TRBV9 and TRBJ1-2; D is unresolved. The length of the CDR3 is 15 residues. V was shortened by 6 bases and J by 4 bases, with 19 bases between the two germline ends. Germline V gene sequence: CDR1 SGDLS, CDR2 YYNGEE. As DNA, the CDR3 is TGTGCCAGCACCTTAGACCACGGCCAACCCTATGGCTACACCTTC. Translation gives CASTLDHGQPYGYTF. Looking up the rest from reference TRBV9 and TRBJ1-2 gives the full variable domain: DSGVTQTPKHLITATGQRVTLRCSPRSGDLSVYWYQQSLDQGLQFLIQYYNGEERAKGNILERFSAQQFPDLHSELNLSSLELGDSALYFCASTLDHGQPYGYTFGSGTRLTVV.

The gene calls are TRBV5-1 and TRBJ2-7; 9 nucleotides align to TRBD2. With 2 bases clipped from V and 3 bases from J, the junction kept 9 bases outside the gene matches. The CDR3 is 16 amino acids. Germline CDR1 and CDR2: SGHRS and YFSETQ. The CDR3 loop reads CASSFSLAGLNYEQYF. For the CDR3, the DNA is TGCGCCAGCAGCTTCAGCCTAGCGGGATTAAACTACGAGCAGTACTTC.

This rearrangement joins TRBV25-1 to TRBJ2-3; 7 bases agree with TRBD2. The J segment lost 9 bases and the V segment lost 4 bases, leaving 10 bases of the junction unmatched. The CDR3 consists of 14 residues. Germline V CDR1 and CDR2: MGHDK, SYGVNS. CDR3 in amino acids: CASSGGGPVGTQYF. The DNA of the CDR3 is TGTGCCAGCAGTGGGGGAGGGCCGGTAGGGACGCAGTATTTT.

J is TRBJ1-5 and V is TRBV12-5, with 8 bases that match TRBD1. The CDR3 extends over 15 amino acids. The V and J ends lost 5 bases and 6 bases, in that order; junction bases with no gene match: 9. Germline loops: CDR1 LGHNT, CDR2 FRNRAP. Here the CDR3 reads CASGLDRAEIQPQHF. CDR3 nucleotides: TGTGCTAGTGGTCTGGACAGGGCGGAGATTCAGCCCCAGCATTTT.

This chain connects TRBV30 to TRBJ2-2; TRBD1 might be the D (7 bases). CDR3 size: 14 residues. Trimming left V 2 bases short and J 2 bases short, with 9 bases between. Germline values: CDR1 GTSNPN, CDR2 SVGIG (reference sequence). CDR3 in amino acids: CAWSQGGNTGELFF. The CDR3 bases are TGTGCCTGGAGTCAGGGGGGAAACACCGGGGAGCTGTTTTTT. Combining the CDR3 with reference TRBV30 and TRBJ2-2 gives the whole variable domain SQTIHQWPATLVQPVGSPLSLECTVEGTSNPNLYWYRQAAGRGLQLLFYSVGIGQISSEVPQNLSASRPQDRQFILSSKKLLLSDSGFYLCAWSQGGNTGELFFGEGSRLTVL.

The chain recombines TRBV20-1 with TRBJ2-1; tentative D call: TRBD2 (6 bases). Germline-derived CDR1 and CDR2 are DFQATT and SNEGSKA (reference sequence). V was shortened by 6 bases and J by 2 bases, with 14 bases between the two germline ends. CDR3 length: 14 residues. The CDR3 region has the DNA TGCAGTGCCTGGTCCGGGGAGGCCTACAATGAGCAGTTCTTC. Encoded protein: CSAWSGEAYNEQFF.

The chain has TRBV13 and TRBJ1-2, with 8 nucleotides matching TRBD1. Germline V CDR1 and CDR2: PRHDT, FYEKMQ (reference sequence). The CDR3 extends over 14 amino acids. J was trimmed by 7 bases and V by 5 bases; bases with no gene match: 9. DNA of the CDR3: TGTGCCAGCAGCCCCTACGGACAGGGTCTTGGCTACACCTTC. Its translation is CASSPYGQGLGYTF.

The V and J genes are TRBV27 and TRBJ1-1, with a tentative D call TRBD1 (6 bases). Per the germline V gene, CDR1 is MNHEY and CDR2 is SMNVEV (reference sequence). This CDR3 spans 13 amino acids. The V gene lost 3 bases and the J gene lost 7 bases, with 12 bases spanning the gap. CDR3 DNA: TGTGCCAGCAGTTTCGGGGGGGCCGGTGAAGCTTTCTTT. It codes for CASSFGGAGEAFF.

The chain combines TRBV19 with TRBJ2-1; D is possibly TRBD2 (5 bases). The CDR3 is 13 residues long. Germline loops: CDR1 LNHDA, CDR2 SQIVND (reference sequence). The V and J ends lost 3 bases and 8 bases respectively, with 11 bases between them. DNA for the CDR3: TGTGCCAGTAGTATTGAGAGGGTGGATGAGCAGTTCTTC. Translation gives CASSIERVDEQFF.

V gene TRBV27 combines with J gene TRBJ1-6, with a possible D match to TRBD1 (5 bases). Looked up from germline, CDR1 is MNHEY and CDR2 is SMNVEV (reference sequence). V gave up 6 bases and J gave up 6 bases, with 9 bases separating them. The CDR3 totals 13 residues. The CDR3 loop reads CASRPGGNSPLHF. CDR3 DNA: TGTGCCAGCAGGCCCGGGGGTAATTCACCCCTCCACTTT.

This rearrangement joins TRBV23-1 to TRBJ1-5; maybe TRBD1 (6 bases). TRBV23-1 is an open reading frame, and its role is uncertain. Trimming took 4 bases from V and 7 from J, leaving 14 bases between them. CDR3 length equals 14 residues. CDR3 region: CASSRRGGTQPQHF. Here the CDR3 DNA reads TGCGCCAGCAGTCGTCGAGGGGGGACCCAGCCCCAGCATTTT.

This clonotype was seen once. V gene TRBV29-1 combines with J gene TRBJ1-1; no definite D call. CDR1 and CDR2 from the germline V gene are SQVTM and ANQGSEA. V was trimmed by 7 bases and J by 6 bases, leaving 12 bases between them. CDR3 length equals 11 residues. The CDR3 here is CSAQIGSEAFF. For the CDR3, the DNA is TGCAGCGCACAGATCGGCTCTGAAGCTTTCTTT.

The chain combines TRBV6-1 with TRBJ2-6; D not certain. The germline V gene encodes CDR1 MNHNS and CDR2 SASEGT. This CDR3 contains 14 residues. The germline V and J ends were trimmed by 4 bases and 0 bases, with 4 bases remaining between them. In nucleotides, the CDR3 is TGTGCCAGCAGTGGTAGCTCTGGGGCCAACGTCCTGACTTTC. Protein: CASSGSSGANVLTF.

The chain is built from TRBV9 and TRBJ1-1; D ambiguous. CDR3 length equals 14 residues. CDR1 is SGDLS and CDR2 is YYNGEE in the germline V gene. V was shortened by 4 bases and J by 4 bases, with 14 bases between the two germline ends. The CDR3 bases are TGTGCCAGCAGCCCACCCCGGGGTGGCACTGAAGCTTTCTTT. Amino acid sequence: CASSPPRGGTEAFF. Together with reference TRBV9 and TRBJ1-1, the CDR3 gives the full variable domain: DSGVTQTPKHLITATGQRVTLRCSPRSGDLSVYWYQQSLDQGLQFLIQYYNGEERAKGNILERFSAQQFPDLHSELNLSSLELGDSALYFCASSPPRGGTEAFFGQGTRLTVV.

The chain recombines TRBV27 with TRBJ1-2, with a weak D call TRBD1 (6 bases). The germline CDR1 and CDR2 sequences are MNHEY and SMNVEV (reference sequence). V lost 8 bases to trimming and J lost 0 bases, with 16 bases between them. The length of the CDR3 is 15 residues. The CDR3 reads CASHGGGRTNYGYTF. Written as DNA, the CDR3 is TGTGCCAGCCATGGGGGGGGGCGGACTAACTATGGCTACACCTTC.

The chain links TRBV27 to TRBJ2-3; D uncertain. Germline V gene sequence: CDR1 MNHEY, CDR2 SMNVEV (reference sequence). Trimming pared 8 bases from V and 2 bases from J, leaving 8 bases between. The CDR3 runs 12 residues. As DNA, the CDR3 is TGTGCCAGCGGCCGTTTCACAGATACGCAGTATTTT. The encoded protein is CASGRFTDTQYF.

The chain has TRBV27 and TRBJ1-5; no definite D call. The V gene lost 6 bases and the J gene lost 8 bases, with 17 bases spanning the gap. The CDR3 sequence is 14 residues long. CDR1 and CDR2 from the germline V gene are MNHEY and SMNVEV (reference sequence). This CDR3 reads CASSPGRDREPQHF. As DNA, the CDR3 is TGTGCCAGCAGCCCCGGGCGGGATAGGGAGCCCCAGCATTTT.

The rearrangement joins TRBV29-1 to TRBJ1-2; D may be TRBD1 (6 bases). Germline V gives CDR1 SQVTM, CDR2 ANQGSEA. Trimming shortened V by 5 bases and J by 5 bases, and 18 bases separated the two germline ends. This CDR3 is built from 14 residues. As DNA, the CDR3 is TGCAGCGTTTGGGGGGCAGCGGTTGGATATGGCTACACCTTC. This sequence encodes CSVWGAAVGYGYTF. The variable domain in full, completed from reference TRBV29-1 and TRBJ1-2, reads SAVISQKPSRDICQRGTSLTIQCQVDSQVTMMFWYRQQPGQSLTLIATANQGSEATYESGFVIDKFPISRPNLTFSTLTVSNMSPEDSSIYLCSVWGAAVGYGYTFGSGTRLTVV.

V gene TRBV20-1 combines with J gene TRBJ1-5, with 8 bases identical to TRBD1. The ends lost 6 bases at V and 4 bases at J; junction bases unmatched: 8. Germline lookup yields CDR1 DFQATT and CDR2 SNEGSKA (reference sequence). This CDR3 has 14 residues. In DNA form, the CDR3 reads TGCAGTGCAGGAGGGACAGGTGGAAATCAGCCCCAGCATTTT. This sequence encodes CSAGGTGGNQPQHF.

The CDR3 reads CASSVDKAHEQFF. CDR3 in DNA: TGTGCCAGCAGCGTAGATAAGGCCCATGAGCAGTTCTTC. V and J are TRBV9 and TRBJ2-1; unclear D gene. The CDR3 extends over 13 amino acids. V lost 0 bases and J lost 8, with 9 bases in between. Germline V CDR1 and CDR2: SGDLS, YYNGEE.

This sequence joins TRBV27 and TRBJ1-1; possible D gene TRBD1, 6 bases. There are 12 residues in the CDR3. The germline CDR1 and CDR2 sequences are MNHEY and SMNVEV (reference sequence). Here the CDR3 DNA reads TGTGCTTCGGGACACCCGAACACTGAAGCTTTCTTT. Translation gives CASGHPNTEAFF.